This entry lists 17 T cell receptor beta chains sequenced from one sample in a study of T-cell reconstitution after alpha-beta-depleted transplantation in children. Unique molecular identifiers featured in how the TCRbeta library was prepared. MiXCR, applied by TCRdb to the PCR reads, yields one record per CDR3 protein. The sample shows 190,000 or so distinct CDR3 sequences, less than 8% of them seen only once. Sequenced here: PBMCs from the stem cell graft donor, sampled from the stem cell graft. The receptors were sampled from a human donor who donated a stem cell graft to a child with Wiskott-Aldrich syndrome.

This clonotype has a handful of counts. The chain joins TRBV28 to TRBJ2-1, with D possibly matching TRBD1 (6 bases). V was cut by 2 bases and J by 2 bases, with 10 bases left in between. The CDR3 consists of 15 residues. Germline V gene data show CDR1 as MDHEN and CDR2 as SYDVKM. The CDR3 nucleotides are TGTGCCAGCAGTTTACCCGAGGGGGCCTACAATGAGCAGTTCTTC. Its translation: CASSLPEGAYNEQFF.

Ten or more counts support this clonotype. V usage is TRBV12-3 or TRBV12-4 and J usage is TRBJ1-5; D possibly corresponds to TRBD1 (5 bases). The CDR3 runs 15 residues. V was clipped by 6 bases and J by 8 bases, with 20 bases between them. CDR3 region: CASSIGGEGIKPQHF. DNA for the CDR3: TGTGCCAGCAGCATTGGGGGAGAGGGAATTAAGCCCCAGCATTTT.

This clonotype appeared a few times. The chain uses TRBV7-2 and TRBJ2-7; 9 bases line up with TRBD1. The CDR3 is 15 amino acids. The V segment lost 5 bases and the J segment 4 bases; nucleotides outside the gene matches: 9. Germline CDR1 SGHTA, CDR2 FQGNSA. This CDR3 is CASSLLGTGSYEQYF. CDR3 nucleotide sequence: TGTGCCAGCAGCCTGCTAGGGACAGGGTCTTACGAGCAGTACTTC.

This clonotype was detected many times. The rearrangement uses TRBV7-8 and TRBJ2-7; TRBD2 agrees at 9 bases. The CDR3 extends over 17 amino acids. The germline gives CDR1 SGHVS, CDR2 FQNEAQ. Trimming at V came to 1 base and at J to 0 bases, leaving 7 bases not matched to a gene. Here the CDR3 reads CASSLGLAGMSSYEQYF. The CDR3 coding sequence is TGTGCCAGCAGCTTAGGGCTAGCGGGGATGAGCTCCTACGAGCAGTACTTC.

The genes are TRBV5-1 and TRBJ1-1; perhaps TRBD1 as D (6 bases). The CDR3 is 13 residues long. Germline lookup yields CDR1 SGHRS and CDR2 YFSETQ. V was shortened by 2 bases and J by 6 bases, with 11 bases between the two germline ends. The CDR3 here is CASSFGKGAEAFF. CDR3 nucleotide sequence: TGCGCCAGCAGCTTCGGAAAGGGGGCTGAAGCTTTCTTT.

This clonotype was seen ten or more times. The gene calls are TRBV12-3 or TRBV12-4 and TRBJ2-2; no firm D call. Trimming left V 3 bases short and J 7 bases short, with 15 bases between. CDR3 size: 15 residues. Here the CDR3 reads CASSFWAFFSGELFF. CDR3 bases: TGTGCCAGCAGTTTTTGGGCATTCTTTAGCGGGGAGCTGTTTTTT.

Ten or more counts support this clonotype. This chain uses TRBV10-3 with TRBJ1-5; TRBD1 agrees at 7 bases. Germline V gene data show CDR1 as ENHRY and CDR2 as SYGVKD. This CDR3 spans 16 amino acids. V lost 3 bases, J lost 0 bases, and 5 bases stayed unmatched. CDR3 coding DNA: TGTGCCATCAGTGAAATGGGACAGAATAGCAATCAGCCCCAGCATTTT. Its translation: CAISEMGQNSNQPQHF.

This clonotype was seen repeatedly, ten times or more. This chain connects TRBV6-5 to TRBJ1-1; D unclear. CDR3 length: 13 residues. Germline lookup yields CDR1 MNHEY and CDR2 SVGAGI. Trimming stripped 6 bases from V and 4 bases from J, with 12 bases between. The CDR3 region is CASSVTSTTEAFF. CDR3 nucleotide sequence: TGTGCCAGCAGCGTTACATCTACCACTGAAGCTTTCTTT.

This clonotype showed up many times. The chain joins TRBV9 to TRBJ2-1; 7 nucleotides match TRBD2. The V gene's germline CDR1 is SGDLS and CDR2 YYNGEE. Unmatched junction bases numbered 2, after V lost 0 bases and J lost 5 bases. There are 14 residues in the CDR3. CDR3 loop: CASSVGGRNNEQFF. In DNA form, the CDR3 reads TGTGCCAGCAGCGTAGGCGGGAGAAACAATGAGCAGTTCTTC.

This clonotype was detected ten times or more. The rearrangement joins TRBV12-3 or TRBV12-4 to TRBJ1-5, with a possible D match to TRBD1 (5 bases). V lost 6 bases to trimming and J lost 9 bases, with 24 bases between them. CDR3 length: 16 residues. CDR3 DNA: TGTGCCAGCAGCCCCCCTGGGGACCCCACGTTTCGGCCCCAGCATTTT. Amino acid sequence: CASSPPGDPTFRPQHF.

The chain joins TRBV11-2 to TRBJ2-5; 9 bases agree with TRBD1. Trimming took 6 bases from V and 2 from J; bases not matched to a gene: 16. The germline V gene encodes CDR1 SGHAT and CDR2 FQNNGV. The CDR3 runs 18 residues. CDR3 in DNA: TGTGCCAGCAGGCCTACCTCGTGGGGGGACAGGGATCAAGAGACCCAGTACTTC. It is translated as CASRPTSWGDRDQETQYF.

This clonotype came up many times. The chain uses TRBV6-6 and TRBJ2-5, with TRBD2 as a possible D gene (6 bases). Trimming shortened V by 4 bases and J by 7 bases, and 10 bases separated the two germline ends. CDR1 and CDR2 (germline): MNHNY, SVGAGI (reference sequence). The CDR3 covers 12 residues. The CDR3 reads CASSSIGGTQYF. CDR3 nucleotides: TGTGCCAGCAGTTCCATCGGGGGGACCCAGTACTTC.

This clonotype was seen only a few times. The chain recombines TRBV3-1 with TRBJ2-7, with TRBD1 as a possible D gene (5 bases). CDR1 and CDR2 from the germline V gene are LGHDT and YNNKEL (reference sequence). The CDR3 is 15 amino acids. The V end was cut by 0 bases, the J end by 0 bases, with 9 bases between. In DNA form, the CDR3 reads TGTGCCAGCAGCCAAGATATGACAGTCTCCTACGAGCAGTACTTC. Translated: CASSQDMTVSYEQYF.

This clonotype was seen many times. The rearrangement links TRBV29-1 to TRBJ2-7; the D gene is possibly TRBD2 (5 bases). CDR3 size: 13 residues. Between the trimmed V and J ends, which lost 1 base and 7 bases, there was a span of 14 bases. Germline values: CDR1 SQVTM, CDR2 ANQGSEA. The CDR3 DNA reads as TGCAGCGTTGAAGGACCCCTTTCGGGGGAGCAGTACTTC. Its translation is CSVEGPLSGEQYF.

The table lists this clonotype with many counts. The chain recombines TRBV10-3 with TRBJ2-1, with 11 bases lining up with TRBD2. The CDR3 totals 20 residues. Germline V gene lookup returns CDR1 ENHRY and CDR2 SYGVKD. With V trimmed by 6 bases and J by 0 bases, 16 bases remained unmatched. CDR3 in DNA: TGTGCCATCAGCTCTCATTCGGGTAGCGGGAGGGAAAGCTCCTACAATGAGCAGTTCTTC. Translating gives CAISSHSGSGRESSYNEQFF.

The rearrangement links TRBV5-1 to TRBJ1-4, with a tentative D call TRBD1 (5 bases). Germline V CDR1 and CDR2: SGHRS, YFSETQ. The CDR3 runs 13 residues. Trimming stripped 5 bases from V and 8 bases from J, with 13 bases between. CDR3 bases: TGCGCCAGCAGTCGTACCGAGGGGGAAAAACTGTTTTTT. It codes for CASSRTEGEKLFF. The full variable domain, rest sourced from reference TRBV5-1 and TRBJ1-4, is KAGVTQTPRYLIKTRGQQVTLSCSPISGHRSVSWYQQTPGQGLQFLFEYFSETQRNKGNFPGRFSGRQFSNSRSEMNVSTLELGDSALYLCASSRTEGEKLFFGSGTQLSVL.

The genes are TRBV5-1 and TRBJ1-4, with a tentative D call TRBD1 (5 bases). Germline V gene data show CDR1 as SGHRS and CDR2 as YFSETQ. This CDR3 contains 16 residues. Between the trimmed V and J ends, which lost 6 bases and 3 bases, there was a span of 18 bases. The CDR3 DNA is TGCGCCAGCAATCCTCAGGGTCTATCGGCTAATGAAAAACTGTTTTTT. Translated: CASNPQGLSANEKLFF.